This TCR beta chain stems from a study of blood T cell repertoires in COVID-19. This CDR3 has 15 residues. The V gene lost 0 bases and the J gene lost 7 bases, with 14 bases spanning the gap. Germline loops: CDR1 KGHSH, CDR2 LQKENI. The assay was immunoSEQ multiplex PCR, and TCRdb's table has in-frame clones only and misses some. The table has about 250,000 clones, 85% to 90% seen once. Material for sequencing was PBMCs or T cells enriched from blood (not recorded which). The receptor comes from a woman younger than 30 who had recovered from COVID-19. J is TRBJ2-3 and V is TRBV18; D is perhaps TRBD2 (5 bases). In DNA form, the CDR3 reads TGTGCCAGCTCACCACCGGACTCCCTTGGATATACGCAGTATTTT. It translates to CASSPPDSLGYTQYF.